Following are 6 T cell receptor beta chains from one sample sequenced in a study of blood T cell repertoires in COVID-19. Sequenced by immunoSEQ multiplex PCR; TCRdb stores in-frame clones only, minus some. The sample has approximately 260,000 clones, 85% to 90% seen once. Sequenced material: peripheral blood. These receptor sequences come from a middle-aged woman with acute or convalescent COVID-19.

The V and J genes are TRBV24-1 and TRBJ1-1, with 10 bases that match TRBD1. CDR1 and CDR2 (germline): KGHDR, SFDVKD. V shed 6 bases and J 1 base; nucleotides not matched to a gene: 4. The CDR3 has 15 residues. CDR3 DNA: TGTGCCACCAGTCGGACAGGGGGGGGGAACACTGAAGCTTTCTTT. Translated: CATSRTGGGNTEAFF.

This chain connects TRBV5-8 to TRBJ1-4, with a weak D call TRBD1 (5 bases). The germline gives CDR1 SGHTS, CDR2 YDEGEE. The ends were cut back, 4 bases at V and 3 bases at J, with 13 bases in the middle. The CDR3 is 15 residues long. CDR3 in DNA: TGTGCCAGCAGCCGTGGCGGGGGTGCTAATGAAAAACTGTTTTTT. Translation: CASSRGGGANEKLFF.

V usage is TRBV19 and J usage is TRBJ1-1; unclear D gene. Germline loops: CDR1 LNHDA, CDR2 SQIVND (reference sequence). Deletions cut 1 base from V and 3 bases from J, with 12 bases between. This CDR3 has 15 amino acids. Here the CDR3 DNA reads TGTGCCAGTAGTATAGGAGGGTCGTTGGACACTGAAGCTTTCTTT. Residues: CASSIGGSLDTEAFF. Full variable domain (remainder filled in from reference TRBV19 and TRBJ1-1): DGGITQSPKYLFRKEGQNVTLSCEQNLNHDAMYWYRQDPGQGLRLIYYSQIVNDFQKGDIAEGYSVSREKKESFPLTVTSAQKNPTAFYLCASSIGGSLDTEAFFGQGTRLTVV.

The chain links TRBV29-1 to TRBJ1-1, with 7 bases matching TRBD1. Germline V gene sequence: CDR1 SQVTM, CDR2 ANQGSEA. V shed 0 bases, J shed 10 bases, and the junction held 11 bases outside the gene matches. The CDR3 extends over 14 amino acids. The CDR3 nucleotides read TGCAGCGTTGAAGATCTTCAGGGGGGTCCTGGAGCTTTCTTT. Protein sequence: CSVEDLQGGPGAFF.

This chain uses TRBV25-1 with TRBJ2-3; D may be TRBD2 (7 bases). CDR3 size: 14 residues. The ends were cut back, 8 bases at V and 4 bases at J, with 16 bases in the middle. Germline assignment: CDR1 MGHDK and CDR2 SYGVNS. The CDR3 DNA reads TGTGCCAGCGGGGGAGGGGGGGCCTCAGATACGCAGTATTTT. Protein: CASGGGGASDTQYF.

This clone appeared once. The rearrangement links TRBV10-3 to TRBJ1-4, with D tentatively TRBD1 (6 bases). The CDR3 loop spans 17 amino acids. Germline lookup yields CDR1 ENHRY and CDR2 SYGVKD. Trimming pared 0 bases from V and 8 bases from J, leaving 19 bases between. CDR3 DNA sequence: TGTGCCATCAGTGAGTCAAGTCCAGGGGCATTAAGGGAAAAACTGTTTTTT. Translating it yields CAISESSPGALREKLFF.